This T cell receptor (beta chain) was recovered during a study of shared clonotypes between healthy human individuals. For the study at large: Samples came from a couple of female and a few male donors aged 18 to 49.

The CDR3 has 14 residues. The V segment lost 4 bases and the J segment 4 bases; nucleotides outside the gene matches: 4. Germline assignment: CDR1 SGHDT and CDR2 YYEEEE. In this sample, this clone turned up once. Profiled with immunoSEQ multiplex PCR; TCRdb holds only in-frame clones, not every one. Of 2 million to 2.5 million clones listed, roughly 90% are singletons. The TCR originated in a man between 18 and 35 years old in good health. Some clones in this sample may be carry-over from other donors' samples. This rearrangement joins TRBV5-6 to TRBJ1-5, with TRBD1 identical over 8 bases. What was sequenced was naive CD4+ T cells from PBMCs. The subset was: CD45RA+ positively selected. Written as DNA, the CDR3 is TGTGCCAGCAGCGGCAGACAGGGGAATCAGCCCCAGCATTTT. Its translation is CASSGRQGNQPQHF.